A single sample gave rise to the 19 T cell receptor beta chains below, sequenced in a study of beta chain features in type 1 diabetes. Notes on the study in general: People with Type 1 diabetes carried modestly yet significantly shorter TCRB CDR3s in all four CD4+ subsets.

The authors reverse transcribed all of the isolated RNA, so sequencing captured expressed TCRB transcripts. Sequencing was performed with immunoSEQ multiplex PCR; in TCRdb, only in-frame clones are kept and a portion is missing. The sample gives 120,000 to 150,000 clones, around an eighth of which show up once; roughly 1.3% is in the top ten. These receptors' targets are unknown. The sequenced material came from central memory CD4+ T cells from blood. These receptors were taken from a man younger than 30 with type 1 diabetes.

As to this clone: At the DNA level, this CDR3 is encoded by other sequences in the same sample as well. The V and J genes are TRBV30 and TRBJ1-1, with a possible D match to TRBD1 (5 bases). This CDR3 region has 14 residues. V lost 0 bases and J 3 bases, leaving 11 bases between the germline ends. CDR1 is GTSNPN and CDR2 is SVGIG in the germline V gene (reference sequence). CDR3 nucleotide sequence: TGTGCCTGGAGTGTATTGGGGGGTGACACTGAAGCTTTCTTT. It is translated as CAWSVLGGDTEAFF.

This clone was seen more than once but under ten times. The chain is built from TRBV29-1 and TRBJ2-3; possibly TRBD2 for D (6 bases). V lost 3 bases and J lost 5, with 12 bases in between. This CDR3 comprises 13 residues. The germline CDR1 and CDR2 sequences are SQVTM and ANQGSEA. The CDR3 nucleotides are TGCAGCGTTGAGGCGGGGCGAGGAGATACGCAGTATTTT. Protein: CSVEAGRGDTQYF.

The rearrangement uses TRBV5-4 and TRBJ1-4, with D uncertain. Trimming stripped 2 bases from V and 3 bases from J, with 11 bases between. Germline CDR1 and CDR2: SGHNT and YYREEE (reference sequence). There are 15 residues in the CDR3. The CDR3 sequence is CASSFTLGSNEKLFF. The CDR3 DNA reads TGTGCCAGCAGCTTCACTCTAGGATCTAATGAAAAACTGTTTTTT.

The chain recombines TRBV9 with TRBJ1-5; possibly TRBD1 for D (5 bases). The CDR3 runs to 14 residues. The ends were cut back, 2 bases at V and 3 bases at J, with 9 bases in the middle. CDR1 and CDR2 from the germline V gene are SGDLS and YYNGEE. This chain's CDR3 is CASSVGGDNQPQHF. The CDR3 DNA reads as TGTGCCAGCAGCGTCGGGGGGGACAATCAGCCCCAGCATTTT. The full variable domain, with the rest looked up from reference TRBV9 and TRBJ1-5, is DSGVTQTPKHLITATGQRVTLRCSPRSGDLSVYWYQQSLDQGLQFLIQYYNGEERAKGNILERFSAQQFPDLHSELNLSSLELGDSALYFCASSVGGDNQPQHFGDGTRLSIL.

In its sample, this clone was seen a few times. The rearrangement uses TRBV29-1 and TRBJ1-5, with D tentatively TRBD1 (6 bases). The CDR3 covers 13 residues. V lost 4 bases and J lost 5, with 12 bases in between. CDR1 and CDR2 from the germline V gene are SQVTM and ANQGSEA. CDR3 DNA sequence: TGCAGCGTTGGAGGGGGGGTTGATCAGCCCCAGCATTTT. Residues: CSVGGGVDQPQHF.

V usage is TRBV14 and J usage is TRBJ2-1; weak D call: TRBD2 (6 bases). CDR3 size: 13 residues. From germline, CDR1 is SGHDN and CDR2 FVKESK. Trimming removed 4 bases at V and 3 bases at J, with 7 bases between. The CDR3 bases are TGTGCCAGCAGCCCCGGGAGCTACAATGAGCAGTTCTTC. This gives the protein CASSPGSYNEQFF.

This clone appeared a few times. The chain has TRBV10-3 and TRBJ2-7, with D possibly being TRBD2 (5 bases). The CDR3 is made up of 14 amino acids. Trimming shortened V by 0 bases and J by 8 bases, and 14 bases separated the two germline ends. Germline CDR1 is ENHRY and CDR2 is SYGVKD. CDR3 DNA: TGTGCCATCAGTGAGTCGGCCGGGAAACAGAAGCAGTACTTC. It codes for CAISESAGKQKQYF.

The gene calls are TRBV25-1 and TRBJ2-1, with D maybe TRBD2 (7 bases). Trimming removed 6 bases from V and 7 bases from J, with 16 bases in between. CDR3 length: 14 amino acids. Germline values: CDR1 MGHDK, CDR2 SYGVNS. The CDR3 is CASREGGETNEQFF. Here the CDR3 DNA reads TGTGCCAGCAGGGAGGGGGGGGAAACGAATGAGCAGTTCTTC. The full variable domain, in which reference TRBV25-1 and TRBJ2-1 provide the parts outside the CDR3, is EADIYQTPRYLVIGTGKKITLECSQTMGHDKMYWYQQDPGMELHLIHYSYGVNSTEKGDLSSESTVSRIRTEHFPLTLESARPSHTSQYLCASREGGETNEQFFGPGTRLTVL.

The sample holds a few counts of this clone. The chain links TRBV9 to TRBJ1-3; D unclear. Between the trimmed V and J ends, which lost 4 bases and 0 bases, there was a span of 11 bases. Germline CDR1 is SGDLS and CDR2 is YYNGEE. This CDR3 region has 15 residues. CDR3 nucleotides: TGTGCCAGCAGCCTTATGGCCAGCTCTGGAAACACCATATATTTT. Its protein is CASSLMASSGNTIYF.

The chain recombines TRBV10-3 with TRBJ2-7; no clear D. CDR3 length: 14 amino acids. Germline V gene sequence: CDR1 ENHRY, CDR2 SYGVKD. Trimming left V 3 bases short and J 6 bases short, with 15 bases between. CDR3 bases: TGTGCCATCAGTGACCTAGGTACGGACGGCGAGCAGTACTTC. Amino acid sequence: CAISDLGTDGEQYF.

The chain recombines TRBV5-1 with TRBJ1-1; D remains ambiguous. Germline CDR1 reads SGHRS; CDR2 reads YFSETQ. The CDR3 consists of 13 residues. Trimming removed 6 bases from V and 2 bases from J, with 11 bases in between. The CDR3 spells CASMDAGNTEAFF. CDR3 coding DNA: TGCGCCAGCATGGATGCAGGCAACACTGAAGCTTTCTTT. The full variable domain, its missing parts supplied by reference TRBV5-1 and TRBJ1-1, is KAGVTQTPRYLIKTRGQQVTLSCSPISGHRSVSWYQQTPGQGLQFLFEYFSETQRNKGNFPGRFSGRQFSNSRSEMNVSTLELGDSALYLCASMDAGNTEAFFGQGTRLTVV.

This clone was seen only a few times. The gene calls are TRBV27 and TRBJ2-7, with TRBD1 matching over 9 bases. CDR1 is MNHEY and CDR2 is SMNVEV in the germline V gene (reference sequence). CDR3 length: 14 amino acids. Trimming took 3 bases from V and 2 from J; bases not matched to a gene: 2. Here the CDR3 DNA reads TGTGCCAGCAGTTTGACAGGGGGTACCTACGAGCAGTACTTC. Translated, it gives CASSLTGGTYEQYF.

This clone was seen once. The rearrangement uses TRBV7-2 and TRBJ2-4; no firm D call. Trimming stripped 5 bases from V and 4 bases from J, with 9 bases between. This CDR3 spans 13 amino acids. CDR1 SGHTA and CDR2 FQGNSA come from the germline V gene. CDR3: CASSKTVKNIQYF. CDR3 sequence (DNA): TGTGCCAGCAGCAAGACCGTAAAAAACATTCAGTACTTC.

This clone was seen a handful of times. This rearrangement joins TRBV6-6 to TRBJ2-3; 7 bases are shared with TRBD1. Trimming took 6 bases from V and 0 from J; bases not matched to a gene: 6. In germline, CDR1 is MNHNY, CDR2 SVGAGI (reference sequence). The CDR3 loop spans 15 amino acids. The CDR3 DNA sequence: TGTGCCAGCAGGTTTTTACAGGGGAGCACAGATACGCAGTATTTT. Amino acids: CASRFLQGSTDTQYF.

This clone was recorded at least ten times. The rearrangement uses TRBV19 and TRBJ2-4; 7 bases line up with TRBD2. Germline CDR1 is LNHDA and CDR2 is SQIVND (reference sequence). J lost 1 base, V lost 6 bases, and 6 bases had no gene match. The CDR3 runs to 15 residues. Here the CDR3 reads CASSVGGSAKNIQYF. DNA for the CDR3: TGTGCCAGTAGCGTGGGGGGGAGCGCCAAAAACATTCAGTACTTC.

The V gene is TRBV7-8, the J gene TRBJ2-5; tentatively, D is TRBD1 or TRBD2 (6 bases each). The V end lost 6 bases, the J end lost 4 bases, and 15 bases lay between the germline ends. The germline gives CDR1 SGHVS, CDR2 FQNEAQ. The CDR3 runs to 14 residues. The CDR3 is CASRRRGLTETQYF. CDR3 sequence (DNA): TGTGCCAGCAGGAGACGGGGGCTTACAGAGACCCAGTACTTC.

For this clone: The junction departs from germline at one end; a sequencing error may be responsible. The same CDR3 also results from other DNA sequences found in this sample. This chain connects TRBV30 to TRBJ1-6, with a possible D match to TRBD1 (6 bases). Germline V gene lookup returns CDR1 GTSNPN and CDR2 SVGIG (reference sequence). This CDR3 contains 14 residues. The CDR3 DNA sequence: TGTGCCTGGACCGGTAACAGGGTTGTGTCACCACTCCACTTT. It specifies CAWTGNRVVSPLHF.

This clone was seen a handful of times. Other DNA sequences in this sample translate to the same CDR3. This sequence joins TRBV5-6 and TRBJ2-3; D gene uncertain. Germline lookup yields CDR1 SGHDT and CDR2 YYEEEE. The V end lost 1 base, the J end lost 4 bases, and 7 bases lay between the germline ends. The CDR3 runs 13 residues. CDR3 amino acids: CASSLKGSDTQYF. The CDR3 nucleotides are TGTGCCAGCAGCTTGAAGGGATCAGATACGCAGTATTTT. The whole variable domain, remainder taken from reference TRBV5-6 and TRBJ2-3, is DAGVTQSPTHLIKTRGQQVTLRCSPKSGHDTVSWYQQALGQGPQFIFQYYEEEERQRGNFPDRFSGHQFPNYSSELNVNALLLGDSALYLCASSLKGSDTQYFGPGTRLTVL.

For this clone: A much larger clone differs from this one at a single base, so this may be a read error. The sample has other DNA sequences that encode this CDR3 too. The CDR3 sequence is CARDVRGDYGYTF. The CDR3 coding sequence is TGTGCCAGGGACGTGCGGGGCGACTATGGCTACACCTTC. This chain links TRBV30 with TRBJ1-2; D might be TRBD1 (5 bases). CDR3 length equals 13 residues. Between the trimmed V and J ends, which lost 8 bases and 3 bases, there was a span of 16 bases. CDR1 and CDR2 (germline): GTSNPN, SVGIG (reference sequence).